These T cell receptor beta chains were read from a single sample in a study of control samples from healthy donors and cancer patients. Repertoires were generated with immunoSEQ multiplex PCR, while TCRdb's copy carries only in-frame clones and drops some. The sample consists of some 65,000 clones, approximately 84% of them appearing once. Sequenced: PBMCs. These receptors originate from a woman between 45 and 60 years old with lung cancer. Both conserved end residues are part of each CDR3.

j_call | v_call | cdr3_aa
TRBJ1-1 | TRBV11-3 | CASSVGTIPGGTEAFF
TRBJ1-6 | TRBV7-6 | CASSLGSRGSYNSPLHF
TRBJ1-2 | TRBV11-2 | CASKAGTGNYGYTF
TRBJ2-5 | TRBV15 | CATSFGGGAEETQYF
TRBJ1-5 | TRBV28 | CASSSDIGNQPQHF
TRBJ1-2 | TRBV6-6 | CASSYLSGRNYGYTF
TRBJ2-1 | TRBV20-1 | CSARKLVEQFF
TRBJ2-7 | TRBV7-2 | CASSLVTTGPEDEQYF
TRBJ2-7 | TRBV7-9 | CASSLMKDTGEQYF
TRBJ1-5 | TRBV4-1 | CASSQDDSPGQPQHF
TRBJ2-1 | TRBV18 | CASSPLPGRDNEQFF
TRBJ1-2 | TRBV7-9 | CASSSQLGPLRLGSGYTF
TRBJ2-3 | TRBV27 | CASSLSSGARTDTQYF
TRBJ1-2 | TRBV19 | CASTREGGYGYTF
TRBJ1-2 | TRBV7-2 | CASSLAGGDYGYTF
TRBJ2-5 | TRBV5-1 | CASRTSGEGAQYF
TRBJ2-7 | TRBV27 | CASSLSPALSYEQYF
TRBJ1-2 | TRBV6-2/TRBV6-3 | CASSAPEVGYGYTF
TRBJ2-3 | TRBV20-1 | CSASTSGALDTQYF
TRBJ2-5 | TRBV9 | CASSGGTYQETQYF
TRBJ1-2 | TRBV6-5 | CASSMRDFVDYGYTF
TRBJ2-1 | TRBV9 | CASNEGGGLGNEQFF
TRBJ2-5 | TRBV10-3 | CAIRDYQETQYF
TRBJ1-3 | TRBV5-6 | CASSLGWTGSSSGNTIYF
TRBJ1-1 | TRBV5-1 | CASSLGIVGIGAFF
TRBJ2-3 | TRBV24-1 | CATSEGFETDTQYF
TRBJ1-1 | TRBV29-1 | CSVRPQGARDTEAFF
TRBJ1-4 | TRBV29-1 | CSVVTQGSNEKLFF
TRBJ2-1 | TRBV9 | CASSVDRGSRSYNEQFF
TRBJ2-1 | TRBV9 | CASSTRYNEQFF
TRBJ1-1 | TRBV6-5 | CASQREGRTEAFF
TRBJ1-1 | TRBV6-5 | CASTLDRVGTEAFF
TRBJ1-2 | TRBV12-3/TRBV12-4 | CASSMSSNYGYTF